One and the same sample provided the 17 T cell receptor beta chains below, sequenced in a study of early T cells in non-severe SARS-CoV-2 infection. TCRdb fed the 5' RACE reads into MiXCR, producing one record per CDR3 protein. The sample carries 100,000 to 150,000 distinct CDR3 sequences, under 15% recorded once. Material for sequencing was whole blood. The receptor set was obtained from an adult who was a healthcare worker with PCR-confirmed SARS-CoV-2 infection or an uninfected control (not recorded which).

The chain uses TRBV6-1 and TRBJ1-4, with D possibly TRBD1 on 6 matching bases. V was trimmed by 2 bases and J by 8 bases, leaving 9 bases between them. The CDR3 is 13 residues long. CDR1 and CDR2 (germline): MNHNS, SASEGT. The CDR3 is CASSERTAEKLFF. As DNA, the CDR3 is TGTGCCAGCAGTGAACGGACAGCGGAAAAACTGTTTTTT.

This clonotype has a single count. This chain joins TRBV6-4 and TRBJ2-3; 7 nucleotides match TRBD2. The ends lost 4 bases at V and 0 bases at J; junction bases unmatched: 4. Looked up from germline, CDR1 is MRHNA and CDR2 is SNTAGT. This CDR3 spans 15 amino acids. CDR3 region: CASSVGRGSTDTQYF. In DNA form, the CDR3 reads TGTGCCAGCAGTGTCGGGCGGGGGAGCACAGATACGCAGTATTTT.

The chain has TRBV7-9 and TRBJ2-3, with TRBD1 as a possible D gene (6 bases). The CDR3 runs 16 residues. Per germline, CDR1 SEHNR and CDR2 FQNEAQ (reference sequence). Trimming took 5 bases from V and 4 from J, leaving 19 bases between them. Here the CDR3 DNA reads TGTGCCAGCAGCGCCGGCCGGACAGAGGCCCCAGATACGCAGTATTTT. Amino acids: CASSAGRTEAPDTQYF.

A few counts support this clonotype. The J gene is TRBJ2-2, the V gene TRBV11-2, with 10 bases fitting TRBD2. Germline CDR1 is SGHAT and CDR2 is FQNNGV. V lost 1 base to trimming and J lost 7 bases; unmatched junction nucleotides: 3. The CDR3 loop spans 15 amino acids. The CDR3: CASSLGLAGSGELFF. As DNA, the CDR3 is TGTGCCAGCAGCTTAGGACTAGCGGGCAGCGGGGAGCTGTTTTTT.

This chain joins TRBV25-1 and TRBJ2-5, with D hard to call. V lost 5 bases and J lost 0, with 10 bases in between. Per germline, CDR1 MGHDK and CDR2 SYGVNS. CDR3 length: 14 amino acids. CDR3 region: CASSPTEYQETQYF. The CDR3 coding sequence is TGTGCCAGCAGTCCTACAGAGTACCAAGAGACCCAGTACTTC.

In this sample, this clonotype turned up a few times. V is TRBV4-2 and J is TRBJ2-1; 11 nucleotides match TRBD1. The J segment lost 10 bases and the V segment lost 4 bases, leaving 3 bases of the junction unmatched. This CDR3 region has 13 residues. In germline, CDR1 is LGHNA, CDR2 YNFKEQ. The CDR3 DNA is TGTGCCAGCAGCCGGGACAGGGGGTTCGAGCAGTTCTTC. This encodes CASSRDRGFEQFF.

V usage is TRBV12-3 or TRBV12-4 and J usage is TRBJ1-1; a possible D gene is TRBD1 (5 bases). Trimming took off 6 bases at V and 4 bases at J, with 18 bases between the two ends. The CDR3 extends over 15 amino acids. This CDR3 is CASSPAGGILTEAFF. Here the CDR3 DNA reads TGTGCCAGCAGCCCGGCCGGGGGGATTCTCACTGAAGCTTTCTTT.

This clonotype was detected ten times or more. This chain connects TRBV19 to TRBJ1-5; 9 nucleotides agree with TRBD1. This CDR3 contains 13 residues. The germline V gene encodes CDR1 LNHDA and CDR2 SQIVND (reference sequence). Germline trimming cut 6 bases from V and 6 bases from J; bases unmatched to any gene: 3. The DNA of the CDR3 is TGTGCCAGTAGGGACAGGGGTAGTCAGCCCCAGCATTTT. It yields the protein CASRDRGSQPQHF.

This clonotype was recorded many times. J is TRBJ1-1 and V is TRBV6-6; 7 bases align to TRBD1. From germline, CDR1 is MNHNY and CDR2 SVGAGI (reference sequence). Unmatched junction bases numbered 8, after V lost 6 bases and J lost 1 base. The CDR3 length is 15 residues. This CDR3 reads CASSHTGVANTEAFF. The CDR3, as DNA: TGTGCCAGCAGCCACACAGGGGTAGCGAACACTGAAGCTTTCTTT.

This chain links TRBV3-1 with TRBJ1-5, with 7 bases fitting TRBD1. CDR1 and CDR2 (germline): LGHDT, YNNKEL (reference sequence). The CDR3 contains 16 residues. With V trimmed by 0 bases and J by 6 bases, 8 bases remained unmatched. The CDR3: CASSQDGAGGGQPQHF. DNA for the CDR3: TGTGCCAGCAGCCAAGACGGCGCAGGGGGAGGTCAGCCCCAGCATTTT.

This clonotype has a handful of counts. The chain links TRBV5-1 to TRBJ2-3; D remains ambiguous. The CDR3 contains 11 residues. Trimming pared 0 bases from V and 7 bases from J, leaving 3 bases between. Looked up from germline, CDR1 is SGHRS and CDR2 is YFSETQ. The CDR3 DNA follows: TGCGCCAGCAGCTTGGAAAATACGCAGTATTTT. It is translated as CASSLENTQYF.

This chain joins TRBV6-1 and TRBJ1-1; 8 bases map to TRBD1. CDR3 length equals 14 residues. Losses at the gene ends were 5 bases for V and 3 bases for J; bases not matched to a gene: 5. In germline, CDR1 is MNHNS, CDR2 SASEGT. CDR3 amino acids: CASSPDREDTEAFF. In DNA, the CDR3 is TGTGCCAGCAGTCCGGACAGGGAGGACACTGAAGCTTTCTTT.

This chain uses TRBV5-1 with TRBJ1-2; 9 nucleotides align to TRBD1. Germline values: CDR1 SGHRS, CDR2 YFSETQ. This CDR3 has 14 amino acids. The trim removed 4 bases at V and 3 bases at J, leaving 4 bases unmatched. The CDR3 spells CASSPTGGDYGYTF. DNA for the CDR3: TGCGCCAGCAGCCCCACAGGGGGCGACTATGGCTACACCTTC. Using reference TRBV5-1 and TRBJ1-2 for the parts outside the CDR3, the full variable domain is KAGVTQTPRYLIKTRGQQVTLSCSPISGHRSVSWYQQTPGQGLQFLFEYFSETQRNKGNFPGRFSGRQFSNSRSEMNVSTLELGDSALYLCASSPTGGDYGYTFGSGTRLTVV.

In the case of this clonotype: Its ends do not fully match the called genes, so a read error is possible. The chain is built from TRBV7-9 and TRBJ2-5; no clear D. In germline, CDR1 is SEHNR, CDR2 FQNEAQ (reference sequence). The CDR3 extends over 11 amino acids. CDR3 protein: CGSSLLETQYF. The CDR3 DNA is TGTGGCAGCAGCTTATTAGAGACCCAGTACTTC.

The chain uses TRBV10-3 and TRBJ2-7, with D unclear. With 2 bases removed from V and 3 bases from J, the gap between germline ends came to 8 bases. The CDR3 has 13 amino acids. The germline V gene has CDR1 ENHRY and CDR2 SYGVKD. CDR3 region: CAISERTVYEQYF. The CDR3 DNA reads TGTGCCATCAGTGAGCGGACGGTCTACGAGCAGTACTTC.

This clonotype has a handful of counts. The rearrangement uses TRBV14 and TRBJ2-3; D ambiguous. V shed 3 bases and J shed 7 bases, with 8 bases lying between them. The CDR3 loop spans 12 amino acids. The germline gives CDR1 SGHDN, CDR2 FVKESK. CDR3 in DNA: TGTGCCAGCAGCCAGGCCCGGTATACGCAGTATTTT. It translates to CASSQARYTQYF.

In this sample, this clonotype turned up many times. The CDR3 is CASSYLSMNTEAFF. The CDR3 DNA reads as TGCGCCAGCAGCTATCTTTCAATGAACACTGAAGCTTTCTTT. The V and J genes are TRBV5-1 and TRBJ1-1, with unresolved D. V was shortened by 3 bases and J by 0 bases, with 9 bases between the two germline ends. Germline V CDR1 and CDR2: SGHRS, YFSETQ. The CDR3 runs 14 residues.